The 24 T cell receptor beta chains given below trace back to one sample, sequenced in a study of blood T cells in healthy people across ages. Combining a sample-barcoded 5' primer with a J-beta primer mix, a second PCR ran for roughly 7 to 11 cycles. TCRdb reanalysed the 5' RACE reads using MiXCR and keeps one entry per CDR3 protein. The sample shows about 1.7 million distinct CDR3 sequences, 28% of them seen only once. What was sequenced was blood. The receptors stem from a woman aged 25 to 39 in good health.

CDR3 bases: TGCGCCAGCAGCTTGAGGTCGCAGGGGGTGAACACTGAAGCTTTCTTT. The encoded protein is CASSLRSQGVNTEAFF. This chain connects TRBV5-1 to TRBJ1-1, with 7 bases matching TRBD1. The V and J ends lost 1 base and 0 bases, in that order; junction bases with no gene match: 6. Germline V gene lookup returns CDR1 SGHRS and CDR2 YFSETQ. The CDR3 totals 16 residues.

For the CDR3, the DNA is TGCGCCAGCAGCTTGGAGGGGAAACCCTCCTACAATGAGCAGTTCTTC. Protein product: CASSLEGKPSYNEQFF. The V and J genes are TRBV5-1 and TRBJ2-1, with D perhaps TRBD1 (5 bases). The CDR3 length is 16 residues. Trimming cost V 0 bases and J 0 bases, with 10 bases left between them. CDR1 and CDR2 from the germline V gene are SGHRS and YFSETQ.

This clonotype occurred many times. The chain combines TRBV12-3 or TRBV12-4 with TRBJ2-1, with TRBD1 matching 9 bases. V lost 5 bases and J lost 7; bases outside the gene matches: 3. This CDR3 contains 13 residues. The DNA for the CDR3 is TGTGCCAGCAGTCTCGGGACAGGGAATGAGCAGTTCTTC. As protein: CASSLGTGNEQFF.

This clonotype was seen ten or more times. The chain is built from TRBV7-2 and TRBJ2-3; D remains unclear. CDR1 SGHTA and CDR2 FQGNSA come from the germline V gene. The CDR3 is made up of 12 amino acids. Trimming shortened V by 1 base and J by 5 bases, and 4 bases separated the two germline ends. Here the CDR3 DNA reads TGTGCCAGCAGCTTAGACGGAGATACGCAGTATTTT. Protein: CASSLDGDTQYF.

The table lists this clonotype with a few counts. The chain uses TRBV9 and TRBJ1-5; D gene uncertain. Between the trimmed V and J ends, which lost 3 bases and 4 bases, there was a span of 11 bases. This CDR3 is 14 amino acids long. The germline CDR1 and CDR2 sequences are SGDLS and YYNGEE. CDR3 in DNA: TGTGCCAGCAGCGCCGACGGTGAAAATCAGCCCCAGCATTTT. As protein: CASSADGENQPQHF.

This clonotype was detected only a few times. This chain joins TRBV28 and TRBJ2-5; weak D call: TRBD1 (5 bases). V was cut by 3 bases and J by 4 bases, with 18 bases left in between. The germline gives CDR1 MDHEN, CDR2 SYDVKM. The CDR3 has 16 residues. CDR3 DNA: TGTGCCAGCAGTTTGGCAGGGTTATTGGGCCCAGAGACCCAGTACTTC. Translating it yields CASSLAGLLGPETQYF.

This clonotype was observed a few times. This chain links TRBV9 with TRBJ1-1, with D possibly matching TRBD1 (5 bases). This CDR3 has 14 amino acids. Trimming took off 0 bases at V and 5 bases at J, with 11 bases between the two ends. Looked up from germline, CDR1 is SGDLS and CDR2 is YYNGEE. CDR3: CASSVGGEGTEAFF. The CDR3 DNA reads as TGTGCCAGCAGCGTAGGAGGTGAGGGGACTGAAGCTTTCTTT.

The table lists this clonotype with many counts. The CDR3 DNA sequence: TGTGCCAGCAGCCCGGGACAGTTCTACGAGCAGTACTTC. It yields the protein CASSPGQFYEQYF. The chain recombines TRBV27 with TRBJ2-7, with 7 positions matching TRBD1. V lost 6 bases, J lost 3 bases, and 5 bases stayed unmatched. Germline V gene lookup returns CDR1 MNHEY and CDR2 SMNVEV (reference sequence). The CDR3 contains 13 residues.

This chain joins TRBV14 and TRBJ2-2, with D perhaps TRBD1 (6 bases). Germline V lookup: CDR1 SGHDN, CDR2 FVKESK. The CDR3 contains 15 residues. V shed 2 bases and J shed 4 bases, with 11 bases lying between them. In DNA form, the CDR3 reads TGTGCCAGCAGCCAAAACAGGGCTCGCACCGGGGAGCTGTTTTTT. Translated: CASSQNRARTGELFF.

This clonotype was found a few times. The chain employs TRBV12-3 or TRBV12-4 and TRBJ1-1, with 7 bases aligning to TRBD1. The CDR3 runs to 13 residues. The trim removed 10 bases at V and 5 bases at J, leaving 10 bases unmatched. CDR3 protein: CAITGEGRTEAFF. In nucleotides, the CDR3 is TGTGCCATCACAGGGGAAGGGAGGACTGAAGCTTTCTTT.

The rearrangement links TRBV20-1 to TRBJ1-5; no clear D gene. V dropped 5 bases and J dropped 2 bases, with 13 bases sitting between them. The germline V gene encodes CDR1 DFQATT and CDR2 SNEGSKA (reference sequence). This CDR3 region has 14 residues. CDR3: CSAGHRWGNQPQHF. DNA for the CDR3: TGCAGTGCTGGGCATCGGTGGGGCAATCAGCCCCAGCATTTT.

This clonotype was picked up a small number of times. The chain employs TRBV20-1 and TRBJ1-2, with a possible D match to TRBD1 (5 bases). The CDR3 runs 13 residues. Trimming removed 5 bases from V and 4 bases from J, with 14 bases in between. The germline CDR1 and CDR2 sequences are DFQATT and SNEGSKA (reference sequence). CDR3 sequence (DNA): TGCAGTGCTCCCATGGGGCAGTCCTATGGCTACACCTTC. As protein: CSAPMGQSYGYTF.

This clonotype came up a few times. The rearrangement joins TRBV6-1 to TRBJ2-1; D is unresolved. Trimming left V 7 bases short and J 1 base short, with 8 bases between. This CDR3 contains 13 residues. CDR1 is MNHNS, CDR2 SASEGT, per germline. This chain's CDR3 is CASTASSYNEQFF. In DNA, the CDR3 is TGTGCCAGCACCGCCAGTTCCTACAATGAGCAGTTCTTC.

This clonotype was detected only a few times. The chain employs TRBV10-3 and TRBJ2-5; 11 bases are a match to TRBD2. The V and J ends lost 3 bases and 3 bases, in that order; junction bases with no gene match: 12. The CDR3 length is 18 residues. Germline assignment: CDR1 ENHRY and CDR2 SYGVKD. This CDR3 reads CAISDWGKLAGEEETQYF. CDR3 DNA sequence: TGTGCCATCAGTGACTGGGGAAAACTAGCGGGAGAGGAAGAGACCCAGTACTTC.

There are many counts of this clonotype. The chain is built from TRBV12-3 or TRBV12-4 and TRBJ2-5; no reliable D call. Trimming pared 1 base from V and 5 bases from J, leaving 14 bases between. There are 15 residues in the CDR3. The DNA for the CDR3 is TGTGCCAGCAGTTTAGTGGATCCGCTACCGGAGACCCAGTACTTC. The encoded protein is CASSLVDPLPETQYF.

V is TRBV6-2 or TRBV6-3 and J is TRBJ2-3; TRBD2 is a possible D gene (5 bases). The CDR3 covers 16 residues. V was trimmed by 2 bases and J by 2 bases, leaving 14 bases between them. Germline V gives CDR1 MNHEY, CDR2 SVGEGT. CDR3 region: CASSYARLAVTDTQYF. The CDR3 DNA reads TGTGCCAGCAGTTACGCCCGGCTAGCCGTCACAGATACGCAGTATTTT.

This clonotype came up many times. The chain carries TRBV4-1 and TRBJ2-7; no clear D. Per the germline V gene, CDR1 is MGHRA and CDR2 is YSYEKL. V was trimmed by 1 base and J by 0 bases, leaving 10 bases between them. The CDR3 length is 15 residues. The CDR3 DNA reads as TGCGCCAGCAGCCAAGGCCAGGCAGTCTCCTACGAGCAGTACTTC. This codes for CASSQGQAVSYEQYF.

The sample holds a few counts of this clonotype. The chain couples TRBV15 to TRBJ2-1, with 15 positions matching TRBD2. The CDR3 runs to 16 residues. Trimming took 5 bases from V and 5 from J; bases not matched to a gene: 4. The germline V gene encodes CDR1 LNHNV and CDR2 YYDKDF (reference sequence). The CDR3 DNA reads TGTGCCACCAGCGCCCGGACTAGCGGGAGGGACAATGAGCAGTTCTTC. It codes for CATSARTSGRDNEQFF.

The sample holds a few counts of this clonotype. The rearrangement links TRBV28 to TRBJ2-5, with 7 bases that match TRBD1. V lost 7 bases to trimming and J lost 4 bases; unmatched junction nucleotides: 9. The CDR3 contains 14 residues. CDR1 is MDHEN, CDR2 SYDVKM, per germline. The CDR3 DNA reads TGTGCCAGCACCAAGATGAACAGGGGAGAGACCCAGTACTTC. As protein: CASTKMNRGETQYF. The complete variable domain, with remaining parts taken from reference TRBV28 and TRBJ2-5, reads DVKVTQSSRYLVKRTGEKVFLECVQDMDHENMFWYRQDPGLGLRLIYFSYDVKMKEKGDIPEGYSVSREKKERFSLILESASTNQTSMYLCASTKMNRGETQYFGPGTRLLVL.

This rearrangement joins TRBV29-1 to TRBJ2-3; D is possibly TRBD2 (6 bases). CDR3 size: 18 residues. The germline V gene has CDR1 SQVTM and CDR2 ANQGSEA. The germline V and J ends were trimmed by 5 bases and 2 bases, with 26 bases remaining between them. The CDR3 nucleotides are TGCAGCGTTCTGGTAGCGAGAGGGAGGAATCGGTACACAGATACGCAGTATTTT. Amino acid sequence: CSVLVARGRNRYTDTQYF.

This clonotype was seen a handful of times. The chain uses TRBV12-5 and TRBJ2-1, with unresolved D. The CDR3 loop spans 15 amino acids. Germline CDR1 is LGHNT and CDR2 is FRNRAP. V was clipped by 2 bases and J by 3 bases, with 11 bases between them. The CDR3 region is CASGLFERGYNEQFF. The CDR3 region has the DNA TGTGCTAGTGGTTTGTTCGAACGCGGCTACAATGAGCAGTTCTTC.

This clonotype was counted only a few times. The chain employs TRBV7-2 and TRBJ2-7, with TRBD1 identical over 8 bases. The CDR3 is 15 amino acids. V gave up 4 bases and J gave up 3 bases; unmatched junction bases: 8. The germline CDR1 and CDR2 sequences are SGHTA and FQGNSA. The DNA of the CDR3 is TGTGCCAGCAGCTACCAAACGGGACAGGTCTACGAGCAGTACTTC. This gives the protein CASSYQTGQVYEQYF.

This clonotype was counted once. One junction end disagrees with the germline gene, perhaps due to a read error. CDR3 amino acids: CASSTRLPNEQCF. The CDR3 nucleotides are TGTGCCAGCAGTACGAGACTCCCCAATGAGCAGTGCTTC. The J gene is TRBJ2-1, the V gene TRBV6-2 or TRBV6-3; D not resolved. This CDR3 contains 13 residues. From germline, CDR1 is MNHEY and CDR2 SVGEGT.

This clonotype was found a few times. The chain recombines TRBV6-6 with TRBJ1-5, with 9 bases aligning to TRBD1. CDR1 is MNHNY, CDR2 SVGAGI, per germline (reference sequence). This CDR3 spans 15 amino acids. V gave up 5 bases and J gave up 10 bases; unmatched junction bases: 12. CDR3 in amino acids: CASSTRTGAVKPQHF. CDR3 DNA sequence: TGTGCCAGCAGTACCCGGACAGGGGCGGTCAAACCCCAGCATTTT.